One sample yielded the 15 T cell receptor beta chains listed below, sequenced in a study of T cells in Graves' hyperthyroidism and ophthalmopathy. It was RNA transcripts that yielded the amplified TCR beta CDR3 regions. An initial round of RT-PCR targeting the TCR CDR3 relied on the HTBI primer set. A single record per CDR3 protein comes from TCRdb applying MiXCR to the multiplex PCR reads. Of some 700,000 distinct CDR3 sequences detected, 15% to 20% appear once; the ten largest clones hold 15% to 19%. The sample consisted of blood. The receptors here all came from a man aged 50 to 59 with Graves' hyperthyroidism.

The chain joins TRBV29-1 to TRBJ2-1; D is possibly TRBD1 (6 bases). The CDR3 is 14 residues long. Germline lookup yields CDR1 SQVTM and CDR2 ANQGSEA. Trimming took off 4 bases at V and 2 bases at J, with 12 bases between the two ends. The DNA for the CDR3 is TGCAGCGTTGTCACAGGGATCGCCTACAATGAGCAGTTCTTC. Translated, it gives CSVVTGIAYNEQFF.

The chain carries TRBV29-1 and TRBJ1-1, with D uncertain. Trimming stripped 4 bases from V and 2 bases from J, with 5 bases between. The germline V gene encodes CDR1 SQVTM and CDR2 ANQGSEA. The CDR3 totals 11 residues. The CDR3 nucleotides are TGCAGCGTTGCAGCTAACACTGAAGCTTTCTTT. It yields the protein CSVAANTEAFF.

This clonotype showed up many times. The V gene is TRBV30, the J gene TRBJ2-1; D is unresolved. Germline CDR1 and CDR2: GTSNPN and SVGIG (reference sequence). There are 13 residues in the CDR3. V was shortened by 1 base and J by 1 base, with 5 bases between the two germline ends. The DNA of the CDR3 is TGTGCCTGGAGTGAGGGTTCCTACAATGAGCAGTTCTTC. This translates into CAWSEGSYNEQFF.

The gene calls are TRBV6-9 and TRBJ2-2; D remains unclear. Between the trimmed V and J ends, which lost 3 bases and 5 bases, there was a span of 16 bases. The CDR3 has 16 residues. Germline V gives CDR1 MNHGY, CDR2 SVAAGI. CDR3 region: CASSYWGRSETGELFF. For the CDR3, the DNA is TGTGCCAGCAGTTACTGGGGTCGGAGCGAGACCGGGGAGCTGTTTTTT.

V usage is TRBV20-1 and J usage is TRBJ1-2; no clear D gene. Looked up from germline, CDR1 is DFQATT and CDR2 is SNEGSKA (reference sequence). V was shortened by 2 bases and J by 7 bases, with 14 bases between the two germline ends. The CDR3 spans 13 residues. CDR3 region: CSARWAPRGGYTF. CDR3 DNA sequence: TGCAGTGCTAGATGGGCGCCTCGAGGTGGCTACACCTTC.

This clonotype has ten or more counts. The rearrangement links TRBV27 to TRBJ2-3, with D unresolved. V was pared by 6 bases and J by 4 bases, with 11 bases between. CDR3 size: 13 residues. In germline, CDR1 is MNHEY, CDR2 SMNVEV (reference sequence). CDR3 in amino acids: CASRNGAPDTQYF. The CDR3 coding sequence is TGTGCCAGCAGAAATGGCGCCCCAGATACGCAGTATTTT.

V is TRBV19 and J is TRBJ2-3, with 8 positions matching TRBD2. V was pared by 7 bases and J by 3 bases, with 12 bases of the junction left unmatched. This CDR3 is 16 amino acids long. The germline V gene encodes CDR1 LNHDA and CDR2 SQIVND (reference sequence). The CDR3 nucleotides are TGTGCCAGTATCACACCCGGGAGGGCTGGTACAGATACGCAGTATTTT. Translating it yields CASITPGRAGTDTQYF.

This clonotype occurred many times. CDR3 loop: CASRSPNTEAFF. The CDR3 bases are TGTGCCAGCAGGTCGCCGAACACTGAAGCTTTCTTT. J is TRBJ1-1 and V is TRBV2; D ambiguous. The CDR3 spans 12 residues. V shed 6 bases and J shed 1 base, with 6 bases lying between them. The germline V gene has CDR1 SNHLY and CDR2 FYNNEI.

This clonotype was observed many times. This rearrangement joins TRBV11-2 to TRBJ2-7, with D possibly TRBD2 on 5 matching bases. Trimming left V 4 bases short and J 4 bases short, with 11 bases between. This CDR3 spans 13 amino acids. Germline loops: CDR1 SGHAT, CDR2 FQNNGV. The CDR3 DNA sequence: TGTGCCAGCAGCTCCACGGAGGAGTACGAGCAGTACTTC. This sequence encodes CASSSTEEYEQYF.

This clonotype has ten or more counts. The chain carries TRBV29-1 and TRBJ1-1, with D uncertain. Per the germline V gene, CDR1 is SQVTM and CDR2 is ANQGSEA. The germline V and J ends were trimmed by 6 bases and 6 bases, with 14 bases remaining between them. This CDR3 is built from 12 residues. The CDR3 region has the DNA TGCAGCGTCCCGCAAGGGAGCGCTGAAGCTTTCTTT. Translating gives CSVPQGSAEAFF.

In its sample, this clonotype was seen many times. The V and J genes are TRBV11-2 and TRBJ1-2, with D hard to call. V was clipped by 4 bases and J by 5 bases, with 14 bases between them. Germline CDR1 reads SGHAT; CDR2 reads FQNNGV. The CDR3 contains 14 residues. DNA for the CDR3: TGTGCCAGCAGCTATGAACGCAATGGGTATGGCTACACCTTC. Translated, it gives CASSYERNGYGYTF.

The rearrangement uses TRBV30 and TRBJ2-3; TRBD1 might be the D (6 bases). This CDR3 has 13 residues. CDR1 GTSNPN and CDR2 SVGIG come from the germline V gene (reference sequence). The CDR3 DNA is TGTGCGCTGGGGGCAGGTAGCACAGATACGCAGTATTTT. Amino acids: CALGAGSTDTQYF.

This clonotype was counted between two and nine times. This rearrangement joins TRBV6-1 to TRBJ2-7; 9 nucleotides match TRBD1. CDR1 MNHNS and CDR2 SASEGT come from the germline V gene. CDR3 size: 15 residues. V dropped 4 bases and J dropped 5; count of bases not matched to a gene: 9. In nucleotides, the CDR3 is TGTGCCAGCAGTGGAACCGGGACAGGGAAGGACGAGCAGTACTTC. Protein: CASSGTGTGKDEQYF.

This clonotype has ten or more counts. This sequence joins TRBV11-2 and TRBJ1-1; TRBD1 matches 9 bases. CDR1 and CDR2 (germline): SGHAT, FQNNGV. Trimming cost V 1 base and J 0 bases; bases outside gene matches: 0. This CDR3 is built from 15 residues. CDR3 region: CASSLGQGVNTEAFF. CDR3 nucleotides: TGTGCCAGCAGCTTAGGACAGGGGGTGAACACTGAAGCTTTCTTT.

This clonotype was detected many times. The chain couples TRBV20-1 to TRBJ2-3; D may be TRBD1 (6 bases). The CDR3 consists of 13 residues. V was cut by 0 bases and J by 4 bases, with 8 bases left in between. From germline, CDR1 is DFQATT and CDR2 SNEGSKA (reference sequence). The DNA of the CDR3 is TGCAGTGCTAGAGATGGGGGCGCAGATACGCAGTATTTT. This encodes CSARDGGADTQYF.